One and the same sample provided the 20 T cell receptor beta chains below, sequenced in a study of T cells in Graves' hyperthyroidism and ophthalmopathy. RNA transcripts served as the template for amplifying TCR beta CDR3 regions. Primed by the HTBI set, a first-round RT-PCR was run on the TCR CDR3. TCRdb reanalysed the multiplex PCR reads using MiXCR and keeps one entry per CDR3 protein. The sample holds under 350,000 distinct CDR3 sequences, roughly 15% seen once. Sequencing used blood. These TCRs come from a woman between 40 and 50 years old with Graves' ophthalmopathy.

This clonotype was observed many times. The chain recombines TRBV7-2 with TRBJ1-5; 7 bases agree with TRBD1. The CDR3 is made up of 15 amino acids. From germline, CDR1 is SGHTA and CDR2 FQGNSA. V trimming: 1 base; J trimming: 6 bases; junction bases outside the gene matches: 6. The CDR3 region has the DNA TGTGCCAGCAGCTTAGACAGGGGTGGTGGTCAGCCCCAGCATTTT. It codes for CASSLDRGGGQPQHF.

Only a few counts were recorded for this clonotype. The chain links TRBV7-9 to TRBJ2-3, with D perhaps matching TRBD1 or TRBD2 (5 bases each). CDR3 length: 12 residues. V dropped 6 bases and J dropped 1 base, with 5 bases sitting between them. CDR1 is SEHNR and CDR2 is FQNEAQ in the germline V gene (reference sequence). As DNA, the CDR3 is TGTGCCAGCAGGGGACGCACAGATACGCAGTATTTT. It yields the protein CASRGRTDTQYF.

This clonotype showed up many times. The gene calls are TRBV7-9 and TRBJ2-1, with D perhaps TRBD2 (6 bases). Per the germline V gene, CDR1 is SEHNR and CDR2 is FQNEAQ (reference sequence). Trimming left V 5 bases short and J 2 bases short, with 13 bases between. The CDR3 is 15 amino acids. The CDR3 region is CASSRRDSAYNEQFF. CDR3 nucleotides: TGTGCCAGCAGCCGCCGGGACTCCGCCTACAATGAGCAGTTCTTC.

This clonotype was counted only a few times. V is TRBV2 and J is TRBJ2-5; TRBD2 matches at 8 bases. Germline CDR1 reads SNHLY; CDR2 reads FYNNEI. The CDR3 runs to 12 residues. After removal of 8 bases from V and 3 bases from J, the junction contained 2 bases not matched to a gene. The CDR3 spells CASWGLEETQYF. CDR3 DNA: TGTGCCAGCTGGGGACTAGAAGAGACCCAGTACTTC.

This clonotype was seen repeatedly, ten times or more. The chain carries TRBV28 and TRBJ2-7, with TRBD1 matching over 7 bases. There are 15 residues in the CDR3. Trimming took 6 bases from V and 3 from J; bases not matched to a gene: 11. CDR1 and CDR2 (germline): MDHEN, SYDVKM. The CDR3 nucleotides read TGTGCCAGCAGGGACAGGCTAGGGTATAGCTACGAGCAGTACTTC. Its translation: CASRDRLGYSYEQYF.

This clonotype showed up just a few times. The chain joins TRBV19 to TRBJ1-3, with unresolved D. Germline V gives CDR1 LNHDA, CDR2 SQIVND (reference sequence). V lost 10 bases to trimming and J lost 0 bases, with 10 bases between them. This CDR3 is built from 13 residues. The CDR3 region is CATTAGSGNTIYF. In DNA form, the CDR3 reads TGTGCCACCACGGCAGGCTCTGGAAACACCATATATTTT.

DNA of the CDR3: TGTGCCAGCAGTCCGTCGACAGGGTCCAACGAGCAGTACTTC. Protein sequence: CASSPSTGSNEQYF. J is TRBJ2-7 and V is TRBV12-3 or TRBV12-4; 7 nucleotides align to TRBD1. V was clipped by 5 bases and J by 5 bases; unmatched bases: 9. The CDR3 contains 14 residues.

This clonotype was counted ten times or more. The V gene is TRBV11-2, the J gene TRBJ2-7, with a possible D match to TRBD2 (7 bases). The CDR3 extends over 15 amino acids. The V and J ends lost 4 bases and 4 bases respectively, with 17 bases between them. Germline CDR1 is SGHAT and CDR2 is FQNNGV. The DNA for the CDR3 is TGTGCCAGCAGCTCAAGGGGGACTATTCCTTACGAGCAGTACTTC. Translated, it gives CASSSRGTIPYEQYF.

The chain couples TRBV3-1 to TRBJ2-7; D is possibly TRBD1 (6 bases). Trimming cost V 5 bases and J 2 bases, with 10 bases left between them. The CDR3 is 13 amino acids. CDR1 is LGHDT and CDR2 is YNNKEL in the germline V gene (reference sequence). CDR3 loop: CASSVKGAYEQYF. As DNA, the CDR3 is TGTGCCAGCAGCGTTAAGGGGGCCTACGAGCAGTACTTC.

The chain has TRBV20-1 and TRBJ1-3; D gene unclear. The V gene lost 1 base and the J gene lost 2 bases, with 3 bases spanning the gap. Germline V gene data show CDR1 as DFQATT and CDR2 as SNEGSKA (reference sequence). This CDR3 is 12 amino acids long. In DNA form, the CDR3 reads TGCAGTGCTAGAGTTACTGGAAACACCATATATTTT. Translation: CSARVTGNTIYF.

This clonotype was recorded many times. This chain joins TRBV7-2 and TRBJ2-1, with D perhaps TRBD1 (6 bases). From germline, CDR1 is SGHTA and CDR2 FQGNSA. V was shortened by 1 base and J by 4 bases, with 11 bases between the two germline ends. The CDR3 is 15 residues long. The CDR3 sequence: CASSLEQGSYNEQFF. The CDR3 DNA reads TGTGCCAGCAGCTTAGAGCAGGGGTCGTACAATGAGCAGTTCTTC.

The J gene is TRBJ1-4, the V gene TRBV30; 8 bases align to TRBD1. The CDR3 loop spans 12 amino acids. Trimming removed 8 bases from V and 6 bases from J; junction bases left unmatched: 5. CDR1 and CDR2 (germline): GTSNPN, SVGIG (reference sequence). CDR3 sequence (DNA): TGTGCCCAGGGACAGGAACATGAAAAACTGTTTTTT. Translating gives CAQGQEHEKLFF.

This clonotype was recorded many times. In DNA form, the CDR3 reads TGTGCCAGCAGTTACTCGAAACGTAGTAGCGAGCAGTACTTC. Its translation is CASSYSKRSSEQYF. The V and J genes are TRBV6-2 or TRBV6-3 and TRBJ2-7; no firm D call. The CDR3 extends over 14 amino acids. V was shortened by 0 bases and J by 6 bases, with 12 bases between the two germline ends. Germline CDR1 and CDR2: MNHEY and SVGEGT.

The chain has TRBV12-3 or TRBV12-4 and TRBJ2-5; 15 positions agree with TRBD2. The CDR3 runs 19 residues. After removal of 5 bases from V and 1 base from J, the junction contained 11 bases not matched to a gene. The CDR3 DNA reads TGTGCCAGCAGTCGGACTAGCGGGAGGGACCCCCTCATCCAAGAGACCCAGTACTTC. Its translation: CASSRTSGRDPLIQETQYF.

V usage is TRBV19 and J usage is TRBJ1-1; tentatively, D is TRBD1 (6 bases). Germline V lookup: CDR1 LNHDA, CDR2 SQIVND (reference sequence). Deletions cut 1 base from V and 1 base from J, with 7 bases between. CDR3 length: 14 amino acids. The CDR3 DNA is TGTGCCAGTAGTATAGCACAGGGGAACACTGAAGCTTTCTTT. Amino acid sequence: CASSIAQGNTEAFF.

The V call is TRBV3-1, the J call TRBJ1-3; tentatively, D is TRBD1 (5 bases). The V and J ends lost 11 bases and 0 bases respectively, with 14 bases between them. Germline CDR1 is LGHDT and CDR2 is YNNKEL (reference sequence). The CDR3 consists of 14 residues. The CDR3 DNA reads TGTGCCTCCAGGGCAGGGAGCTCTGGAAACACCATATATTTT. Translated, it gives CASRAGSSGNTIYF. Using reference TRBV3-1 and TRBJ1-3 for the parts outside the CDR3, the full variable domain is DTAVSQTPKYLVTQMGNDKSIKCEQNLGHDTMYWYKQDSKKFLKIMFSYNNKELIINETVPNRFSPKSPDKAHLNLHINSLELGDSAVYFCASRAGSSGNTIYFGEGSWLTVV.

This clonotype was detected ten times or more. CDR3 amino acids: CASSLRQGGEAFF. The CDR3 coding sequence is TGTGCCAGCAGTTTGAGACAGGGAGGTGAAGCTTTCTTT. The chain combines TRBV12-3 or TRBV12-4 with TRBJ1-1; 7 bases match TRBD1. The length of the CDR3 is 13 residues. The V segment lost 3 bases and the J segment 7 bases; nucleotides outside the gene matches: 5.

In regard to this clonotype: A much larger clonotype is one base distant, so this may be a read error. The chain carries TRBV7-2 and TRBJ2-5, with a weak D call TRBD2 (7 bases). Germline assignment: CDR1 SGHTA and CDR2 FQGNSA. The CDR3 runs to 12 residues. CDR3 in DNA: TGTGCCAGCCGAACGGGGGGCGAGACCCGGTACTTC. Translating gives CASRTGGETRYF. Supplemented by reference TRBV7-2 and TRBJ2-5, the full variable domain reads GAGVSQSPSNKVTEKGKDVELRCDPISGHTALYWYRQSLGQGLEFLIYFQGNSAPDKSGLPSDRFSAERTGGSVSTLTIQRTQQEDSAVYLCASRTGGETRYFGPGTRLLVL.

The chain couples TRBV9 to TRBJ2-7; 8 positions match TRBD2. The CDR3 length is 15 residues. From germline, CDR1 is SGDLS and CDR2 YYNGEE. With V trimmed by 0 bases and J by 0 bases, 2 bases remained unmatched. The CDR3 here is CASSVGAGASYEQYF. The CDR3 DNA reads as TGTGCCAGCAGCGTAGGAGCGGGGGCCTCCTACGAGCAGTACTTC.

The chain carries TRBV3-1 and TRBJ2-5, with D perhaps being TRBD1 or TRBD2 (5 bases each). The CDR3 extends over 15 amino acids. The germline gives CDR1 LGHDT, CDR2 YNNKEL (reference sequence). The V end lost 0 bases, the J end lost 5 bases, and 13 bases lay between the germline ends. CDR3 amino acids: CASSQDQGTGETQYF. CDR3 coding DNA: TGTGCCAGCAGCCAAGATCAAGGGACCGGGGAGACCCAGTACTTC.